The clone carrying this T cell receptor beta chain appeared a single time. The antigen is undetermined. This sample was taken from a study of Ad26.COV2.S vaccination and SARS-CoV-2 variants. Across the study: Ad26.COV2.S arm of COV1001 included the donor.

Data came from immunoSEQ multiplex PCR; TCRdb stores just in-frame clones and leaves some out. The table lists approximately 480,000 clones, roughly 89% of them singletons. The CDR3 is made up of 11 amino acids. The V end lost 10 bases, the J end lost 5 bases, and 8 bases lay between the germline ends. Germline V gene lookup returns CDR1 MDHEN and CDR2 SYDVKM. The treatment was: about 20 received Ad26.COV2.S at low or high dose, single or two shots; 5 received placebo; per-sample allocation not given. Sample collection was performed on day 63 after the first vaccine or placebo injection. General study results and limits: Analyses of TCR breadth and depth may have underestimated total T cell responses. For non-spike TCRs, breadth in vaccine recipients resembled that in placebo recipients. The breadth of spike-specific CD8+ and CD4+ T cell responses after vaccination was reportedly substantial.

This chain uses TRBV28 with TRBJ1-4, with D maybe TRBD1 (6 bases). The source is a person aged 18-65 years who received the Ad26.COV2.S COVID-19 vaccine or a placebo. The sample consisted of peripheral blood, taken in a trial of Ad26.COV2.S vaccine versus placebo. The CDR3 loop is CAIQGNEKLFF. The CDR3, as DNA: TGTGCCATACAGGGAAATGAAAAACTGTTTTTT.